These T cell receptor beta chains were read from a single sample in a study of Ad26.COV2.S vaccination and SARS-CoV-2 variants. Data came from immunoSEQ multiplex PCR; TCRdb stores just in-frame clones and leaves some out. The sample consists of about 330,000 clones, 85% to 90% of them appearing once. The input for sequencing was peripheral blood, taken in a trial of Ad26.COV2.S vaccine versus placebo. The receptors derive from a person aged 18-60 years who received the Ad26.COV2.S COVID-19 vaccine or a placebo. CDR3s include the opening cysteine and the closing phenylalanine or tryptophan. A D gene is named only where the DNA matches it firmly. Clone size is given for some rows only: seen once, a few or many times, or a class if the clone is expanded.

- TRBJ1-2 - TRBV18 TGTGCCAGCTCACCTGCGGGCGCGGGGGGCTACACCTTC CASSPAGAGGYTF
TRBD1 TRBJ1-1 - TRBV18 TGTGCCAGCTCACCTCGGGACAGGGGAAACACTGAAGCTTTCTTT CASSPRDRGNTEAFF
- TRBJ2-3 - TRBV7-7 TGTGCCAGCAGCTTAACAAATAGGGGCACAGATACGCAGTATTTT CASSLTNRGTDTQYF
- TRBJ1-4 once TRBV30 TGTGCCTGGAGCCAGGCCGGGTATAATGAAAAACTGTTTTTT CAWSQAGYNEKLFF
- TRBJ1-1 - TRBV7-8 TGTGCCAGCATCCTCACGGGCGAAGCTTTCTTT CASILTGEAFF
TRBD1 TRBJ2-3 once TRBV10-1 TGCGCCAGCAGTGGAGGGGGCGCCACAGATACGCAGTATTTT CASSGGGATDTQYF
- TRBJ2-1 - TRBV4-1 TGCGCCAGCAGCCAAGATCCTATGAGCTCCTACAATGAGCAGTTCTTC CASSQDPMSSYNEQFF
TRBD1 TRBJ1-5 - TRBV3-1/TRBV3-2 TGTGCCAGCAGTAGGGGGCTGCGGAATCAGCCCCAGCATTTT CASSRGLRNQPQHF
TRBD1 TRBJ2-1 - TRBV6-2/TRBV6-3 TGTGCCAGCAGCCAAGGGACAGGGGGGTTCTTC CASSQGTGGFF
- TRBJ1-2 - TRBV19 TGTGCCAGTAGTATAGCCCCAGGGGCGAACTATGGCTACACCTTC CASSIAPGANYGYTF
- TRBJ1-1 - TRBV7-2 TGTGCCAGCAGCTTAGCACGAGGGGTGAACACTGAAGCTTTCTTT CASSLARGVNTEAFF
- TRBJ2-2 few TRBV7-3 TGTGCCAGCAGCTTTCGGGGGCTGGCCGGGGAGCTGTTTTTT CASSFRGLAGELFF
- TRBJ1-2 - TRBV3-1/TRBV3-2 TGTGCCAGCAGCCAAGTATGGTCTCACACCTTC CASSQVWSHTF
- TRBJ1-1 - TRBV3-1/TRBV3-2 TGTGCCAGCAGCCAAGATCTTCCGGGTGCCGGCACTGAAGCTTTCTTT CASSQDLPGAGTEAFF
TRBD1 TRBJ1-2 - TRBV5-5 TGTGCCAGCAGCCCCGGACAGGGGGGAAACTATGGCTACACCTTC CASSPGQGGNYGYTF
- TRBJ1-5 once TRBV6-4 TGTGCCAGCAGTGCAGGGTGGGATCAGCCCCAGCATTTT CASSAGWDQPQHF
- TRBJ1-4 - TRBV10-3 TGTGCCATCAGTGAGAGCCAGGGGATAGATGAAAAACTGTTTTTT CAISESQGIDEKLFF
- TRBJ1-1 - TRBV5-8 TGTGCCAGCAGCTTGTACCGGGCGAACACTGAAGCTTTCTTT CASSLYRANTEAFF
- TRBJ1-1 - TRBV4-1 TGCGCCAGCAGCATCCGGCCGCAATCGATTTGGGCTTTCTTT CASSIRPQSIWAFF
TRBD1 TRBJ2-7 - TRBV2 TGTGCCAGCAGTGATTCCCCGGACAGGGGGTTTGAGCAGTACTTC CASSDSPDRGFEQYF
- TRBJ1-2 - TRBV14 TGTGCCAGCAGCCAAACGGGGGATATGCCTGGCTACACCTTC CASSQTGDMPGYTF
- TRBJ1-2 - TRBV5-6 TGTGCCAGCAGCTTGGTGCAGGAATATGGCTACACCTTC CASSLVQEYGYTF
- TRBJ1-1 - TRBV5-1 TGCGCCAGCAGCTCGGGACTAAAGTACACTGAAGCTTTCTTT CASSSGLKYTEAFF
- TRBJ2-6 - TRBV29-1 TGCAGCGTTGACGAAGGTAGGGCCAACGTCCTGACTTTC CSVDEGRANVLTF
TRBD1 TRBJ2-3 - TRBV28 TGTGCCAGCAGTTACCGGACAGGCCAGGAGGCAGATACGCAGTATTTT CASSYRTGQEADTQYF
- TRBJ1-3 once TRBV5-5 TGTGCCAGCAGCCCCCTCACCGCGAACTCTGGAAACACCATATATTTT CASSPLTANSGNTIYF
TRBD2 TRBJ2-3 - TRBV24-1 TGTGCCACCGGGACTAGCGGGGAAGATACGCAGTATTTT CATGTSGEDTQYF
- TRBJ1-6 - TRBV7-3 TGTGCCAGCAGCTCGTCGGGGAGGGACTCACCCCTCCACTTT CASSSSGRDSPLHF
- TRBJ2-3 - TRBV12-5 TGTGCTAGTGGTTTGAATTGGGAGCTCTATTTT CASGLNWELYF
- TRBJ2-3 - TRBV19 TGTGCCAGTAGTCCGGGAGTTAGCACAGATACGCAGTATTTT CASSPGVSTDTQYF
- TRBJ1-1 - TRBV13 TGTGCCAGCAGCTTACGAACTGAAGCTTTCTTT CASSLRTEAFF
- TRBJ1-1 - TRBV4-3 TGCGCCAGCAGCCAAGCGACAGGCCTAGCAGCTGAAGCTTTCTTT CASSQATGLAAEAFF
TRBD1 TRBJ2-4 - TRBV27 TGTGCCAGCAGTCGGGGGACAGGGAAACAGTACTTC CASSRGTGKQYF
- TRBJ1-2 few TRBV13 TGTGCCAGCTCCAGCGGTGGGGCGTTATTTAGTGGCTACACCTTC CASSSGGALFSGYTF
- TRBJ2-7 - TRBV10-3 TGTGCCATTGGGCGTCTGGCGGGGGCCAACTACGAGCAGTACTTC CAIGRLAGANYEQYF
- TRBJ1-3 - TRBV27 TGTGCCAGCAGGGGAGTCTCTGGAAACACCATATATTTT CASRGVSGNTIYF
- TRBJ1-1 - TRBV5-1 TGCGCCAGCAGCTTAGTCTACCGGGGGGCGAGGACTGAAGCTTTCTTT CASSLVYRGARTEAFF
TRBD1 TRBJ2-7 - TRBV5-1 TGCGCCAGCAGAGAACAGGGGACAGGAGATCTATCCTACGAGCAGTACTTC CASREQGTGDLSYEQYF
- TRBJ1-3 - TRBV29-1 TGCAGCGTAGAAATCTCTGGAAACACCATATATTTT CSVEISGNTIYF
- TRBJ1-1 - TRBV10-2 TGCGCCAGCAGTGGTGGCAGCTACACTGAAGCTTTCTTT CASSGGSYTEAFF
TRBD1 TRBJ2-1 - TRBV9 TGTGCCAGCAGCGTAGGGGGAAGGGACAGCCATGAGCAGTTCTTC CASSVGGRDSHEQFF
- TRBJ1-5 few TRBV10-3 TGTGCCATCAGTGAGTCCCTCAATCAGCCCCAGCATTTT CAISESLNQPQHF
TRBD2 TRBJ2-2 - TRBV19 TGTGCCAGTAGACTAGCGGGAGTTGACGGGGAGCTGTTTTTT CASRLAGVDGELFF
- TRBJ2-1 few TRBV25-1 TGTGCCAGCAGTGGTACCAGGGGAGGGTCCTACAATGAGCAGTTCTTC CASSGTRGGSYNEQFF
TRBD2 TRBJ2-1 - TRBV3-1/TRBV3-2 TGTGCCAGCAGCCAAGGACCCGGGCGGGAGGGCCATGAGCAGTTCTTC CASSQGPGREGHEQFF
- TRBJ1-1 - TRBV5-1 TGCGCCAGCAGCTTTACCCACGACACTGAAGCTTTCTTT CASSFTHDTEAFF